Given below is one TCR beta chain in context. Then a second PCR, running about 6 to 12 cycles, was carried out with a sample-barcoded 5' primer and a J-beta primer mix. TCRdb recomputed calls from the 5' RACE reads with MiXCR, one row per CDR3 protein. The sample shows some 890,000 distinct CDR3 sequences, roughly 29% of them seen only once. The data were obtained in a study of blood T cells in healthy people across ages. V was shortened by 1 base and J by 8 bases, with 17 bases between the two germline ends. CDR3 size: 16 residues. Looked up from germline, CDR1 is SGHDN and CDR2 is FVKESK. The donors, healthy Caucasians from Russia, were aged about 6 to 100. This sample also belongs to another study, concerning T cells of mothers and their children.

This chain uses TRBV14 with TRBJ1-4; no clear D gene. The sequencing input was blood. This receptor was obtained from a woman between 40 and 55 years old in good health. The CDR3: CASSQASTQVGEKLFF. As DNA, the CDR3 is TGTGCCAGCAGCCAAGCATCGACCCAGGTTGGGGAAAAACTGTTTTTT.